In this sample, the clone carrying this T cell receptor (beta chain) turned up a few times. Its antigen is unidentified. This entry comes from a study of beta chain features in type 1 diabetes. Reverse transcribing all isolated RNA meant expressed TCRB transcripts were sequenced. Profiling relied on immunoSEQ multiplex PCR, and the TCRdb table lists in-frame clones only, not all of them. The table shows about 620,000 clones, with 15% to 17% occurring only once. Trimming stripped 4 bases from V and 2 bases from J, with 11 bases between. Germline lookup yields CDR1 GTSNPN and CDR2 SVGIG (reference sequence). This CDR3 is built from 13 residues. Whole-study findings and limits: Any PCR bias toward short templates would affect both groups alike.

Sequencing input: naive CD4+ T cells from blood. The chain recombines TRBV30 with TRBJ2-5; no clear D gene. The sequence was obtained from a man between 18 and 35 years old in good health. The CDR3 protein is CAWNSAMQETQYF. The CDR3 DNA sequence: TGTGCCTGGAATTCGGCCATGCAAGAGACCCAGTACTTC.